This is a list of T cell receptor beta chains from one sample in a study of technical replicates of blood from a handful of donors. Assay: immunoSEQ multiplex PCR; the TCRdb copy retains only in-frame clones and omits some. The sample records 75,000 to 95,000 clones, about 95% being singletons. The sequencing sample was made of T cells isolated from PBMCs. The receptor set was obtained from a human donor in good health. Each CDR3 is given with its conserved first and last residue. A D gene is named only where the DNA matches it firmly. Clone size is given for some rows only: seen once, a few or many times, or a class if the clone is expanded.

>TRBJ2-7|once|TRBD2|TRBV5-1
TGCGCCAGCAGCCCTAGCGGCAACTACGAGCAGTACTTC
CASSPSGNYEQYF
>TRBJ2-5|.|.|TRBV18
TGTGCCAGCTCAAACAACCAAGAGACCCAGTACTTC
CASSNNQETQYF
>TRBJ1-4|.|TRBD1|TRBV7-9
TGTGCCAGCAGCTTCGGACAGGAAGAAGGTGAAAAACTGTTTTTT
CASSFGQEEGEKLFF
>TRBJ1-1|.|.|TRBV5-3
TGTGCCAGAAGCGGGGACTGCTTCGACACTGAAGCTTTCTTT
CARSGDCFDTEAFF
>TRBJ1-1|.|.|TRBV30
TGTGCCTGGAGTGTACAGCCTTTCATCGCTTTCTTT
CAWSVQPFIAFF
>TRBJ1-1|few|.|TRBV30
TGTGCCTGGAGTGTATCAGTGCAAGCTTTCTTT
CAWSVSVQAFF
>TRBJ1-5|.|.|TRBV6-5
TGTGCCAGCAGGCCCACAGGGAATCAGCCCCAGCATTTT
CASRPTGNQPQHF
>TRBJ2-1|.|.|TRBV12-5
TGTTCTAGTGGTTTGGAGACTTACAATGAGCAGTTCTTC
CSSGLETYNEQFF
>TRBJ2-1|.|.|TRBV10-2
TGCGCCACCATAATGACAGGACCGTACAATGAGCAGTTCTTC
CATIMTGPYNEQFF
>TRBJ2-7|.|TRBD1|TRBV7-9
TGTGCCAGCAGCTTGGGCACCGGGACAGGCTACGAGCAGTACTTC
CASSLGTGTGYEQYF
>TRBJ2-1|.|TRBD1|TRBV7-3
TGTGCCAGCAGTAATACTGACAGGGGGCTTCTCAATGAGCAGTTCTTC
CASSNTDRGLLNEQFF
>TRBJ2-7|.|TRBD1|TRBV18
TGTGCCAGCTCCCTCGGACAGGGATCCTACGAGCAGTACTTC
CASSLGQGSYEQYF
>TRBJ1-2|.|.|TRBV29-1
TGCAGCGTTGAATCCTCTTTGAGGACAGATCTCTATGGCTACACCTTC
CSVESSLRTDLYGYTF
>TRBJ1-4|.|.|TRBV10-2
TGCGCCAGCAGTGGGCAGGGTCTGCGGGAAAAACTGTTTTTT
CASSGQGLREKLFF
>TRBJ1-5|.|.|TRBV19
TGTGCCAGTAGTATAGACGCCACCGGGTATAGCAATCAGCCCCAGCATTTT
CASSIDATGYSNQPQHF
>TRBJ2-7|.|TRBD1|TRBV13
TGTGCCAGCAGCTTCTACAGGGGCCAACACGAGCAGTACTTC
CASSFYRGQHEQYF
>TRBJ2-5|.|.|TRBV29-1
TGCAGCACCAGCTACAGGGCTCAAGAGACCCAGTACTTC
CSTSYRAQETQYF
>TRBJ2-5|.|TRBD1|TRBV5-6
TGTGCCAGCAGCCCTGGGACAGCACAAGAGACCCAGTACTTC
CASSPGTAQETQYF
>TRBJ2-1|.|TRBD2|TRBV6-5
TGTGCCAGCAGTTCCAGCGGGGGGGCCCTCTACAATGAGCAGTTCTTC
CASSSSGGALYNEQFF
>TRBJ2-7|.|.|TRBV27
TGTGCCAGCAGTTCCCTATTACGCACAGGGTTAAACTCCTACGAGCAGTACTTC
CASSSLLRTGLNSYEQYF
>TRBJ2-1|once|TRBD2|TRBV6-5
TGTGCCAGCAGTTACGAGGGGAGGGGTGTGTATGAGCAGTTCTTC
CASSYEGRGVYEQFF
>TRBJ2-1|.|.|TRBV11-2
TGTGCCAGCAGGAGACTGACAGGACCCTTATCCTACAATGAGCAGTTCTTC
CASRRLTGPLSYNEQFF
>TRBJ2-7|.|TRBD1|TRBV19
TGTGCCAGTAGTTGGACAGGATCCTACGAGCAGTACTTC
CASSWTGSYEQYF
>TRBJ1-4|.|.|TRBV19
TGTGCCAGTAGTATACAGGGTCCAACTAATGAAAAACTGTTTTTT
CASSIQGPTNEKLFF
>TRBJ1-2|.|TRBD1|TRBV28
TGTGCCAGTCAGACAGGGGGCGATCGGAGGAGCTACACCTTC
CASQTGGDRRSYTF
>TRBJ1-2|.|.|TRBV29-1
TGCAGCGCGATCGAGGTTGGCTACACCTTC
CSAIEVGYTF
>TRBJ1-1|once|.|TRBV6-5
TGTGCCAGCAGTTACTCGGGCAGGGCCGCGGAGAGAGCTTTCTTT
CASSYSGRAAERAFF
>TRBJ2-1|.|.|TRBV10-3
TGTGCCATCAGTGGCAGGGGACAAATCTCCTACAATGAGCAGTTCTTC
CAISGRGQISYNEQFF
>TRBJ2-5|.|.|TRBV29-1
TGCAGCGTACTCAGGGGGACTCAAGAGACCCAGTACTTC
CSVLRGTQETQYF
>TRBJ2-3|.|TRBD2|TRBV12-5
TGTGCTAGTGGTTCCAGCGGGGCAGATACGCAGTATTTT
CASGSSGADTQYF
>TRBJ2-3|.|.|TRBV14
TGTGCCAGCAGCCAAGATGTGGTGGCGGGGGCGATAGATACGCAGTATTTT
CASSQDVVAGAIDTQYF
>TRBJ1-2|.|.|TRBV30
TGTGCCTGGAGTGTTTATGTCAACTATGGCTACACCTTC
CAWSVYVNYGYTF
>TRBJ2-4|.|.|TRBV5-4
TGTGCCAGCAGCTTGGCCGGGAAAAACATTCAGTACTTC
CASSLAGKNIQYF
>TRBJ1-2|.|TRBD1|TRBV10-1
TGCGCCAGCAGTCCAAAGTCCCGGGACAGGGGCTACACCTTC
CASSPKSRDRGYTF
>TRBJ2-3|.|TRBD2|TRBV7-6
TGTAGTAGCAGGGGACTAGCGGGGGCCCTCACAGATACGCAGTATTTT
CSSRGLAGALTDTQYF
>TRBJ1-5|.|TRBD1|TRBV2
TGTGCCAGCAGTAGACAGGGGGCAAATCAGCCCCAGCATTTT
CASSRQGANQPQHF
>TRBJ1-1|.|TRBD1|TRBV6-5
TGTGCCAGCACCCAGGGTGGGACAGCCAGGGCTTTCTTT
CASTQGGTARAFF
>TRBJ1-5|.|.|TRBV2
TGTGCCAGCAGTGAAACGGGGGGGGAAGATCAGCCCCAGCATTTT
CASSETGGEDQPQHF
>TRBJ1-1|.|.|TRBV11-2
TGTGCCAGCAGCCAAAATAGGGGGATAACTGAAGCTTTCTTT
CASSQNRGITEAFF
>TRBJ2-5|.|.|TRBV2
TGTGCCAGCAGCAAAGGCGGGGAAGAGACCCAGTACTTC
CASSKGGEETQYF
>TRBJ1-3|.|TRBD1|TRBV19
TGTGCCACAATGAGAGACAGGGGTGGAAACACCATATATTTT
CATMRDRGGNTIYF